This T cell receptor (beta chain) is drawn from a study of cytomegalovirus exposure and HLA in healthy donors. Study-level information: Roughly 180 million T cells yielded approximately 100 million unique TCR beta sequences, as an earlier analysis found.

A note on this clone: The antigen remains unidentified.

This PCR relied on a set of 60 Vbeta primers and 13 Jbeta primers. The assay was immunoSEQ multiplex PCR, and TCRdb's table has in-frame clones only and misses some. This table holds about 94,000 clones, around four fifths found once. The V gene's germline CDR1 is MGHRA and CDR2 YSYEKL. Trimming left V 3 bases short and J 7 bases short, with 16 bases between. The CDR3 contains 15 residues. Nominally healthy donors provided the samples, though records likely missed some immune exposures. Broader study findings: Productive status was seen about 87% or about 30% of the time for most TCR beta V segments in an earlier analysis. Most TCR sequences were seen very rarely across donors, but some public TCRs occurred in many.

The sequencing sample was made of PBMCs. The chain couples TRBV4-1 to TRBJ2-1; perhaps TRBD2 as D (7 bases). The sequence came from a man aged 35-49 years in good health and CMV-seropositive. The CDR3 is CASSQLGLGGNEQFF. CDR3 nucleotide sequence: TGCGCCAGCAGCCAGCTAGGACTAGGGGGGAATGAGCAGTTCTTC.